Below, 8 T cell receptor beta chains from the same sample are listed, as sequenced in a study of T cells in Graves' hyperthyroidism and ophthalmopathy. TCR beta CDR3 regions were amplified from RNA. The HTBI primer set was used in a first-round RT-PCR of the TCR CDR3. TCRdb ran MiXCR on the multiplex PCR reads and lists one entry per CDR3 protein. The sample lists hundreds of thousands of distinct CDR3 sequences; roughly 15% were seen once. The sequenced material came from blood. The receptors originated from a woman in her thirties or forties with Graves' ophthalmopathy.

This clonotype was seen repeatedly, ten times or more. The chain combines TRBV20-1 with TRBJ2-2, with TRBD2 as a possible D gene (5 bases). The CDR3 has 13 residues. Germline V gene data show CDR1 as DFQATT and CDR2 as SNEGSKA (reference sequence). Deletions cut 4 bases from V and 6 bases from J, with 12 bases between. The CDR3 nucleotides read TGCAGTGCTATAGAATGGAGGTCCGGGGAGCTGTTTTTT. This translates into CSAIEWRSGELFF.

This clonotype was seen repeatedly, ten times or more. The genes are TRBV12-3 or TRBV12-4 and TRBJ2-1; D uncertain. The ends were cut back, 8 bases at V and 2 bases at J, with 19 bases in the middle. There are 16 residues in the CDR3. The CDR3 here is CASLLIVRVPYNEQFF. The CDR3 nucleotides are TGTGCCAGCCTACTAATCGTTCGGGTACCCTACAATGAGCAGTTCTTC.

J is TRBJ2-5 and V is TRBV6-1, with D unresolved. Trimming pared 3 bases from V and 5 bases from J, leaving 28 bases between. The CDR3 length is 19 residues. The germline CDR1 and CDR2 sequences are MNHNS and SASEGT. The CDR3 loop is CASSETQLARALAQETQYF. CDR3 in DNA: TGTGCCAGCAGTGAGACCCAACTGGCCCGGGCCCTTGCTCAGGAGACCCAGTACTTC.

This clonotype appeared many times. The chain carries TRBV2 and TRBJ1-6; maybe TRBD1 (5 bases). V lost 6 bases to trimming and J lost 6 bases, with 9 bases between them. This CDR3 has 13 amino acids. Germline CDR1 and CDR2: SNHLY and FYNNEI. CDR3 in amino acids: CASRRGSNSPLHF. CDR3 nucleotide sequence: TGTGCCAGCAGGCGGGGGTCTAATTCACCCCTCCACTTT. The full variable domain, rest sourced from reference TRBV2 and TRBJ1-6, is EPEVTQTPSHQVTQMGQEVILRCVPISNHLYFYWYRQILGQKVEFLVSFYNNEISEKSEIFDDQFSVERPDGSNFTLKIRSTKLEDSAMYFCASRRGSNSPLHFGNGTRLTVT.

This clonotype was counted many times. The V call is TRBV28, the J call TRBJ2-2; D remains ambiguous. This CDR3 spans 15 amino acids. V lost 4 bases and J lost 1, with 10 bases in between. Germline values: CDR1 MDHEN, CDR2 SYDVKM. CDR3 DNA sequence: TGTGCCAGCAGTTCGCAAAGTTGGAACACCGGGGAGCTGTTTTTT. Encoded protein: CASSSQSWNTGELFF. Looking up the rest from reference TRBV28 and TRBJ2-2 gives the full variable domain: DVKVTQSSRYLVKRTGEKVFLECVQDMDHENMFWYRQDPGLGLRLIYFSYDVKMKEKGDIPEGYSVSREKKERFSLILESASTNQTSMYLCASSSQSWNTGELFFGEGSRLTVL.

This chain joins TRBV3-1 and TRBJ1-4, with D perhaps matching TRBD1 (6 bases). Germline V gene sequence: CDR1 LGHDT, CDR2 YNNKEL (reference sequence). The CDR3 runs 14 residues. Trimming stripped 4 bases from V and 11 bases from J, with 17 bases between. CDR3 residues: CASSPGGGGRKLFF. The CDR3 nucleotides read TGTGCCAGCAGCCCCGGTGGGGGCGGACGGAAACTGTTTTTT.

This clonotype was recorded at least ten times. The chain links TRBV2 to TRBJ2-3; D unresolved. Between the trimmed V and J ends, which lost 3 bases and 5 bases, there was a span of 12 bases. CDR3 length: 14 residues. CDR1 is SNHLY and CDR2 is FYNNEI in the germline V gene. CDR3 loop: CASSEARAGDTQYF. The CDR3, as DNA: TGTGCCAGCAGTGAGGCTCGCGCTGGAGATACGCAGTATTTT.

Ten or more counts support this clonotype. V and J are TRBV6-2 or TRBV6-3 and TRBJ2-2; the D gene is possibly TRBD1 (5 bases). V lost 4 bases, J lost 0 bases, and 12 bases lay in between. CDR1 and CDR2 (germline): MNHEY, SVGEGT. The CDR3 has 16 residues. CDR3 loop: CASSSTTVSNTGELFF. CDR3 bases: TGTGCCAGCAGTTCGACGACAGTCTCGAACACCGGGGAGCTGTTTTTT.